A single sample gave rise to the 16 T cell receptor beta chains below, sequenced in a study of T cell responses to AZD1222 COVID-19 vaccine. Assay used: immunoSEQ multiplex PCR; TCRdb lists only in-frame clones, some missing. The sample has about 150,000 clones, 90% seen once. This specimen consisted of peripheral blood, obtained 28 days after the second AZD1222 dose. Source of these receptors: an adult who received the AZD1222 COVID-19 vaccine.

J is TRBJ2-4 and V is TRBV13, with D uncertain. Looked up from germline, CDR1 is PRHDT and CDR2 is FYEKMQ (reference sequence). CDR3 size: 16 residues. Trimming shortened V by 0 bases and J by 0 bases, and 9 bases separated the two germline ends. CDR3 DNA: TGTGCCAGCAGCTTAGGCCAAGGGATAGCCAAAAACATTCAGTACTTC. Protein sequence: CASSLGQGIAKNIQYF.

The chain employs TRBV11-2 and TRBJ1-1; D remains ambiguous. The CDR3 is made up of 14 amino acids. The V gene's germline CDR1 is SGHAT and CDR2 FQNNGV. V lost 3 bases and J 5 bases, leaving 13 bases between the germline ends. CDR3 residues: CASSLTGRGTEAFF. The CDR3 DNA sequence: TGTGCCAGCAGCTTGACCGGGCGAGGGACTGAAGCTTTCTTT.

This clone was seen more than once but under ten times. CDR3 bases: TGCGCCAGCAGCCAGAGCGGGAGTCACACCGGGGAGCTGTTTTTT. Its protein is CASSQSGSHTGELFF. V and J are TRBV5-1 and TRBJ2-2; 8 bases are shared with TRBD2. The V gene end was trimmed by 4 bases and the J gene end by 3 bases; junction bases not matched to a gene: 5. This CDR3 has 15 amino acids. CDR1 and CDR2 from the germline V gene are SGHRS and YFSETQ. Combining the CDR3 with reference TRBV5-1 and TRBJ2-2 gives the whole variable domain KAGVTQTPRYLIKTRGQQVTLSCSPISGHRSVSWYQQTPGQGLQFLFEYFSETQRNKGNFPGRFSGRQFSNSRSEMNVSTLELGDSALYLCASSQSGSHTGELFFGEGSRLTVL.

This clone was seen just once. This chain links TRBV5-1 with TRBJ2-7; D may be TRBD1 (7 bases). This CDR3 comprises 14 residues. V lost 4 bases and J lost 5, with 16 bases in between. The germline gives CDR1 SGHRS, CDR2 YFSETQ. The CDR3 bases are TGCGCCAGCAGCCTTATAGACAGGGAGGACGAGCAGTACTTC. Protein: CASSLIDREDEQYF.

This clone was observed once. This chain connects TRBV10-3 to TRBJ1-3; possibly TRBD1 for D (6 bases). This CDR3 has 14 residues. Germline lookup yields CDR1 ENHRY and CDR2 SYGVKD. Trimming took off 6 bases at V and 0 bases at J, with 9 bases between the two ends. In nucleotides, the CDR3 is TGTGCCATCAGCCGGGACAACTCTGGAAACACCATATATTTT. Amino acids: CAISRDNSGNTIYF.

The chain is built from TRBV3-1 (or the pseudogene TRBV3-2) and TRBJ2-1; TRBD2 matches 14 bases. The CDR3 extends over 16 amino acids. CDR1 is LGHDT and CDR2 is YNNKEL in the germline V gene (reference sequence). The ends lost 1 base at V and 7 bases at J; junction bases unmatched: 3. In nucleotides, the CDR3 is TGTGCCAGCAGCCAAGCGGGGACTAGCGGGAGTAATGAGCAGTTCTTC. Its translation: CASSQAGTSGSNEQFF.

This clone came up once. The J gene is TRBJ2-1, the V gene TRBV6-5; TRBD1 is a possible D gene (5 bases). The CDR3 length is 15 residues. Germline-derived CDR1 and CDR2 are MNHEY and SVGAGI. Deletions cut 6 bases from V and 0 bases from J, with 12 bases between. CDR3 sequence (DNA): TGTGCCAGCAGCGGGCAAGACAGCTCCTACAATGAGCAGTTCTTC. Translating it yields CASSGQDSSYNEQFF.

For this clone: Without the conserved terminal phenylalanine or tryptophan, this CDR3 likely stems from a read error. The DNA is omitted, as the CDR3 cannot be located on it reliably, and the CDR3 follows TCRdb's listing. The V and J genes are TRBV21-1 and TRBJ1-2; TRBD1 was called by the table and not checked on the DNA. TRBV21-1 is a documented pseudogene. Inclusive of both ends, the CDR3 amounts to 14 amino acids. The CDR3 here is CASTTPGQCPELPV.

This clone came up once. The chain joins TRBV29-1 to TRBJ2-6; TRBD1 matches 8 bases. J lost 2 bases, V lost 4 bases, and 7 bases had no gene match. This CDR3 is 16 amino acids long. CDR1 is SQVTM and CDR2 is ANQGSEA in the germline V gene. DNA of the CDR3: TGCAGCGTTGGGACAGGGTCGAATCCTGGGGCCAACGTCCTGACTTTC. It encodes CSVGTGSNPGANVLTF. Together with reference TRBV29-1 and TRBJ2-6, the CDR3 gives the full variable domain: SAVISQKPSRDICQRGTSLTIQCQVDSQVTMMFWYRQQPGQSLTLIATANQGSEATYESGFVIDKFPISRPNLTFSTLTVSNMSPEDSSIYLCSVGTGSNPGANVLTFGAGSRLTVL.

The chain recombines TRBV6-1 with TRBJ1-3, with 10 bases that match TRBD1. This CDR3 has 19 residues. The germline gives CDR1 MNHNS, CDR2 SASEGT. With 4 bases clipped from V and 3 bases from J, the junction kept 15 bases outside the gene matches. CDR3 region: CASSGKWDRGLISGNTIYF. CDR3 DNA sequence: TGTGCCAGCAGTGGAAAATGGGACAGGGGCCTGATTAGTGGAAACACCATATATTTT.

J is TRBJ2-1 and V is TRBV28, with D possibly matching TRBD2 (6 bases). The CDR3 extends over 17 amino acids. Trimming removed 5 bases at V and 2 bases at J, with 19 bases between. Germline loops: CDR1 MDHEN, CDR2 SYDVKM. CDR3 region: CASSGLDLASTYNEQFF. As DNA, the CDR3 is TGTGCCAGCAGTGGCCTTGACCTAGCGTCCACCTACAATGAGCAGTTCTTC.

The rearrangement links TRBV6-1 to TRBJ2-7; D perhaps matches TRBD2 (5 bases). The CDR3 runs 13 residues. The V end lost 2 bases, the J end lost 7 bases, and 12 bases lay between the germline ends. Germline V gives CDR1 MNHNS, CDR2 SASEGT. CDR3 in DNA: TGTGCCAGCAGTGAACTGCGCTCGGGAGAGCAGTACTTC. Translated: CASSELRSGEQYF.

The chain combines TRBV7-9 with TRBJ1-3; no firm D call. V was pared by 7 bases and J by 3 bases, with 19 bases between. The CDR3 is 16 residues long. Per germline, CDR1 SEHNR and CDR2 FQNEAQ (reference sequence). CDR3: CASTFADGPFGNTIYF. The CDR3 bases are TGTGCCAGCACCTTTGCCGACGGCCCTTTTGGAAACACCATATATTTT.

The chain recombines TRBV19 with TRBJ1-5, with 8 bases identical to TRBD1. This CDR3 is 19 amino acids long. Unmatched junction bases numbered 14, after V lost 4 bases and J lost 0 bases. Germline V gene sequence: CDR1 LNHDA, CDR2 SQIVND (reference sequence). The CDR3 here is CASSTFSGTGPYSNQPQHF. DNA of the CDR3: TGTGCCAGTAGTACCTTCTCCGGGACAGGACCTTATAGCAATCAGCCCCAGCATTTT.

The chain couples TRBV24-1 to TRBJ2-3; no definite D call. Germline loops: CDR1 KGHDR, CDR2 SFDVKD. This CDR3 has 11 amino acids. Trimming took 5 bases from V and 6 from J, leaving 5 bases between them. The CDR3 reads CATSASDTQYF. CDR3 bases: TGTGCCACCAGTGCCTCGGATACGCAGTATTTT.

The gene calls are TRBV12-5 and TRBJ1-5, with D maybe TRBD1 (6 bases). The CDR3 runs 15 residues. Germline assignment: CDR1 LGHNT and CDR2 FRNRAP. The V and J ends lost 6 bases and 2 bases respectively, with 14 bases between them. The CDR3 DNA reads as TGTGCTAGTGGGGTACAGGGTTCGGGCAATCAGCCCCAGCATTTT. Its protein is CASGVQGSGNQPQHF.